These T cell receptor beta chains were read from a single sample in a study of T cells after yellow fever vaccination. MiXCR, run by TCRdb on the 5' RACE reads, gives a single entry per CDR3 protein. Of about 350,000 distinct CDR3 sequences listed, roughly 4% were seen once; the top ten hold 20% to 25%. The source material was PBMCs, sampled 5 days after the yellow fever booster vaccination. The receptor set was obtained from a man between 18 and 29 years old who received the YFV17D yellow fever vaccine. The CDR3 runs from the conserved cysteine through the conserved F or W. Each record gives: CDR3 protein, CDR3 DNA, V gene, D gene, J gene, clone size. A D gene is named only where the DNA matches it firmly. For some rows the clone size is stated as once, few or many, or as a class when expanded; others skip it.

CDR3: CASSITGGRQPQHF; DNA: TGTGCCAGTAGTATCACCGGGGGTAGGCAGCCCCAGCATTTT; V: TRBV19; D: -; J: TRBJ1-5; size: many
CDR3: CASSHQGRGPNRETQYF; DNA: TGCGCCAGCAGCCATCAAGGGCGGGGACCAAATCGAGAGACCCAGTACTTC; V: TRBV4-1; D: -; J: TRBJ2-5; size: -
CDR3: CASSFGGGYEQYF; DNA: TGTGCCAGCAGTTTTGGTGGGGGCTACGAGCAGTACTTC; V: TRBV7-2; D: -; J: TRBJ2-7; size: many
CDR3: CASSHSLGDTDRNQPQHF; DNA: TGCGCCAGCAGCCACTCATTGGGGGACACCGATCGGAATCAGCCCCAGCATTTT; V: TRBV4-3; D: -; J: TRBJ1-5; size: few
CDR3: CASSYTSGADTQYF; DNA: TGTGCCAGCTCGTACACTAGCGGGGCAGATACGCAGTATTTT; V: TRBV18; D: TRBD2; J: TRBJ2-3; size: few
CDR3: CASSLGDVGGSSYNEQFF; DNA: TGTGCCAGCAGCTTAGGGGATGTTGGTGGGAGCTCCTACAATGAGCAGTTCTTC; V: TRBV7-9; D: -; J: TRBJ2-1; size: -
CDR3: CASSLGIGAGAANYYGYTF; DNA: TGTGCCAGCAGCTTAGGAATTGGGGCAGGGGCGGCTAATTACTATGGCTACACCTTC; V: TRBV7-2; D: -; J: TRBJ1-2; size: -
CDR3: CASSPVIQETQYF; DNA: TGCGCCAGCAGCCCGGTGATCCAAGAGACCCAGTACTTC; V: TRBV4-1; D: -; J: TRBJ2-5; size: few
CDR3: CASSTILPRYPGQGAEAFF; DNA: TGTGCCAGCAGCACTATTCTCCCTAGATATCCGGGACAGGGGGCTGAAGCTTTCTTT; V: TRBV6-6; D: TRBD1; J: TRBJ1-1; size: many
CDR3: CASSFFGSTDTQYF; DNA: TGTGCCAGCAGCTTTTTTGGGTCCACAGATACGCAGTATTTT; V: TRBV5-6; D: -; J: TRBJ2-3; size: -
CDR3: CAWSAGLFRNQPQHF; DNA: TGTGCCTGGAGTGCGGGACTGTTCCGCAATCAGCCCCAGCATTTT; V: TRBV30; D: -; J: TRBJ1-5; size: -
CDR3: CASSFRVIAGYQPQHF; DNA: TGTGCCAGCAGTTTTAGGGTCATCGCAGGTTATCAGCCCCAGCATTTT; V: TRBV12-3/TRBV12-4; D: -; J: TRBJ1-5; size: few
CDR3: CASTEGGTEAFF; DNA: TGTGCCAGCACCGAAGGGGGCACTGAAGCTTTCTTT; V: TRBV12-3/TRBV12-4; D: -; J: TRBJ1-1; size: -
CDR3: CSVGAGVNPNEQFF; DNA: TGCAGCGTCGGAGCGGGGGTTAACCCCAATGAGCAGTTCTTC; V: TRBV29-1; D: TRBD2; J: TRBJ2-1; size: few
CDR3: CASSQEAAAPGAFF; DNA: TGCGCCAGCAGCCAAGAAGCCGCGGCCCCGGGGGCTTTCTTT; V: TRBV4-3; D: -; J: TRBJ1-1; size: many